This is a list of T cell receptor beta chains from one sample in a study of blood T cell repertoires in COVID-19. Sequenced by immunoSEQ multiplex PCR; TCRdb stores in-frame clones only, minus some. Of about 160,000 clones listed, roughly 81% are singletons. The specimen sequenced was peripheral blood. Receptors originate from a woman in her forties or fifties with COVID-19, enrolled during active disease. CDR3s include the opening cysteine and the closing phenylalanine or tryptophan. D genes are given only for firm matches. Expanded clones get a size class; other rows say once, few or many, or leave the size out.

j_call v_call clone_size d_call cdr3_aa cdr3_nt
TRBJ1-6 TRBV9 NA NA CASSLTLVNSPLHF TGTGCCAGCAGCCTGACACTAGTTAATTCACCCCTCCACTTT
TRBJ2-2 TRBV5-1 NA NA CASRQAADGELFF TGCGCCAGTAGACAGGCCGCGGACGGGGAGCTGTTTTTT
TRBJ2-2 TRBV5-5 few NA CASSLSLANTGELFF TGTGCCAGCAGCTTGTCACTAGCGAACACCGGGGAGCTGTTTTTT
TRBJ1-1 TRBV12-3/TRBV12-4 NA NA CASRIEQNTEAFF TGTGCCAGCAGAATTGAACAGAACACTGAAGCTTTCTTT
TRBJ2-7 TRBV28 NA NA CASNPRGASGSYEQYF TGTGCCAGCAACCCCAGGGGTGCTAGCGGCTCCTACGAGCAGTACTTC
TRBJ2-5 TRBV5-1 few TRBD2 CASSLNPPGLAELQETQYF TGCGCCAGCAGCTTGAACCCCCCAGGACTAGCGGAGTTACAAGAGACCCAGTACTTC
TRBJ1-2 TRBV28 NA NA CASSDPAGGYTF TGTGCCAGCAGCGACCCCGCGGGAGGCTACACCTTC
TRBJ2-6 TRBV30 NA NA CAWSVGVAGANVLTF TGTGCCTGGAGTGTAGGGGTGGCTGGGGCCAACGTCCTGACTTTC
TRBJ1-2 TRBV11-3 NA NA CASSYSAAGDLYGYTF TGTGCCAGCAGCTACTCTGCCGCAGGGGATTTGTATGGCTACACCTTC
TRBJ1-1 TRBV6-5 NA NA CASSDSSSEAFF TGTGCCAGCAGTGACTCTAGCTCTGAAGCTTTCTTT
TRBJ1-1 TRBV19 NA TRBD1 CASSFRTGGGTEAFF TGTGCCAGTAGTTTCCGGACAGGGGGAGGTACTGAAGCTTTCTTT
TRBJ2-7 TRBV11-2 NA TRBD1 CASSLGQGAYEQYF TGTGCCAGCAGCCTAGGACAGGGAGCCTACGAGCAGTACTTC
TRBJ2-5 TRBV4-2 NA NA CASSQAGETQYF TGTGCCAGCAGCCAAGCAGGGGAGACCCAGTACTTC